This T cell receptor beta chain derives from a study of early T cells in non-severe SARS-CoV-2 infection. In the study overall: Sequencing was performed on bulk RNA from unsorted whole blood, leaving chains unpaired.

Only a few counts were recorded for this clonotype. Individual cDNA molecules received unique molecular identifiers during library preparation. TCRdb used MiXCR to reprocess the 5' RACE reads, holding one entry per CDR3 protein. Of about 55,000 distinct CDR3 sequences detected, 7% to 10% appear once; the ten largest clones hold 3.5% to 4.5%. The V end lost 5 bases, the J end lost 4 bases, and 9 bases lay between the germline ends. CDR1 and CDR2 from the germline V gene are ENHRY and SYGVKD. The CDR3 consists of 12 residues. This clonotype was obtained from an adult who was a healthcare worker with PCR-confirmed SARS-CoV-2 infection or an uninfected control (not recorded which). V gene TRBV10-3 combines with J gene TRBJ2-7, with a tentative D call TRBD2 (6 bases). Material: whole blood. The CDR3 spells CAISRGLYEQYF. As DNA, the CDR3 is TGTGCCATCAGTAGGGGACTTTACGAGCAGTACTTC.